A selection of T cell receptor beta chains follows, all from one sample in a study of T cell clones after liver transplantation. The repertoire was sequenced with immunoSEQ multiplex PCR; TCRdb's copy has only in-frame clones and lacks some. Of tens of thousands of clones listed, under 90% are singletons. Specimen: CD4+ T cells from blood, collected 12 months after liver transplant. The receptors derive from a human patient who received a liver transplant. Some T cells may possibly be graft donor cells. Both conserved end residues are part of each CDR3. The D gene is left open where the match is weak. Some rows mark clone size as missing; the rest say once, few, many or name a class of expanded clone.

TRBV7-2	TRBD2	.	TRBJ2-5	TGTGCCAGCAGCTTTTCCGGGACTAGCGGGAGTGGGGAGACCCAGTACTTC	CASSFSGTSGSGETQYF
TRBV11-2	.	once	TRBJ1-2	TGTGCCAGCAGCTTACGGGCCCTCGGGGGATCTAACTATGGCTACACCTTC	CASSLRALGGSNYGYTF
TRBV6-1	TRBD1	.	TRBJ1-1	TGTGCCAGCAGTGGTGGCAGGGGGTACACTGAAGCTTTCTTT	CASSGGRGYTEAFF
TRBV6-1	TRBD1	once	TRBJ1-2	TGTGCCAGCAGTGGCCCGGGACAGGCCTTCGCTAACTATGGCTACACCTTC	CASSGPGQAFANYGYTF
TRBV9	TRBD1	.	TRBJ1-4	TGTGCCAGCAGCCGACTTACAGGGGGTCGGGAAAAACTGTTTTTT	CASSRLTGGREKLFF
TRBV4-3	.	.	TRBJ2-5	TGCGCCAGCAGCCAAGCCGGACAGCTGCAAGAGACCCAGTACTTC	CASSQAGQLQETQYF
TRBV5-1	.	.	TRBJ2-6	TGCGCCAGCAGCTTATTCGGTGGGGCCAACGTCCTGACTTTC	CASSLFGGANVLTF
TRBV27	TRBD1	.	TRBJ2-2	TGTGCCAGCAGCCGACTACAGGGGGCCGGGGAGCTGTTTTTT	CASSRLQGAGELFF
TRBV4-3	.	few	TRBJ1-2	TGCGCCAGCAGCCACGGAACAGAAGGCTACACCTTC	CASSHGTEGYTF
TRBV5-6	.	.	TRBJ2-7	TGTGCCAGCAGCTTCGGGGAGCGGAGATCCTACGAGCAGTACTTC	CASSFGERRSYEQYF
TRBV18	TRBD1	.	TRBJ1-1	TGTGCCAGCTCAGGACAGGCGAACACTGAAGCTTTCTTT	CASSGQANTEAFF
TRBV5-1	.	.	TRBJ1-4	TGCGCCAGCAGCCCCAATACAGGGTTCAATGAAAAACTGTTTTTT	CASSPNTGFNEKLFF
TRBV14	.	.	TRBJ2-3	TGTGCCAGCAGCCAACAAGCAGATACGCAGTATTTT	CASSQQADTQYF
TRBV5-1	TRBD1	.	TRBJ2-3	TGCGCCAGCAGCTTGGCCCAACAGGGGACCTCTAGCACAGATACGCAGTATTTT	CASSLAQQGTSSTDTQYF
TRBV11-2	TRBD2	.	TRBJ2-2	TGTGCCAGCAGCTTACGACTAGCGGGAGGGCCGAACACCGGGGAGCTGTTTTTT	CASSLRLAGGPNTGELFF
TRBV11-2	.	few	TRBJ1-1	TGTGCCAGCAGCACTGGCGGCAGTCTTGAAGCTTTCTTT	CASSTGGSLEAFF
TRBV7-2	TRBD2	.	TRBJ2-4	TGTGCCAGCAGCTTAGTAGGAGGCGGGGGGCAAAACATTCAGTACTTC	CASSLVGGGGQNIQYF
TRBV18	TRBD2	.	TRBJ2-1	TGTGCCAGTTTCCCTACTAGCGGGACTAGCTCCTACAATGAGCAGTTCTTC	CASFPTSGTSSYNEQFF
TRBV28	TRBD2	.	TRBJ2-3	TGTGCCAGCGGGGGGGATACCACAGATACGCAGTATTTT	CASGGDTTDTQYF
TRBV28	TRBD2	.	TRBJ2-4	TGTGCCAGCAGGCGGACTAGCCTAAACATTCAGTACTTC	CASRRTSLNIQYF
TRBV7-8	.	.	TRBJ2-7	TGTGCCAGCAGCTCGGCGCCCAGGGCGACCTACGAGCAGTACTTC	CASSSAPRATYEQYF
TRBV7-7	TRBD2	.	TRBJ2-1	TGTGCTAGCAGCTTGAGTCCGACTAGCGGTCGAGAGCAGTTCTTC	CASSLSPTSGREQFF
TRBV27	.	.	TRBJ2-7	TGTGCCAGCAGTTCCGGGTCCTACGAGCAGTACTTC	CASSSGSYEQYF
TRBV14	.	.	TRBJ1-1	TGTGCCAGCAGCCAAGATCCCTGGGACACTGAAGCTTTCTTT	CASSQDPWDTEAFF
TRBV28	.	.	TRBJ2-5	TGTGCCAGCAGTTGGGGGGAGACCCAGTACTTC	CASSWGETQYF
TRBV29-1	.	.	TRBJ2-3	TGCAGCGTTGAAGATGGGGGGGATACGCAGTATTTT	CSVEDGGDTQYF
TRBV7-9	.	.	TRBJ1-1	TGTGCCAGCAGCTTAGCGGGACAACCATGGAGCACTGAAGCTTTCTTT	CASSLAGQPWSTEAFF
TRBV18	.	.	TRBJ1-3	TGTGCCAGCTCCCCCGGGACCGGCGGAAACACCATATATTTT	CASSPGTGGNTIYF
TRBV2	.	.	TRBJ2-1	TGTGCCAGCAGTGCCCTCCCACAAGGGAGTCGGGGCAATGAGCAGTTCTTC	CASSALPQGSRGNEQFF
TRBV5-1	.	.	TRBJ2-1	TGCGCCAGCAGCTTGGAGGGCCAGGGCTACAATGAGCAGTTCTTC	CASSLEGQGYNEQFF
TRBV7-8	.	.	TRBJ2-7	TGTGCCAGCAGCTTTGGACGGAGGAGCTCCTACGAGCAGTACTTC	CASSFGRRSSYEQYF
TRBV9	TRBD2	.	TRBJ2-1	TGTGCCAGCAGCGTAGAGACTAGCGGGATACGGCAGTTCTTC	CASSVETSGIRQFF
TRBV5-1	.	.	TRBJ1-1	TGCGCCAGCAGTCGGACGAACACTGAAGCTTTCTTT	CASSRTNTEAFF
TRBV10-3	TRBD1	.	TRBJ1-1	TGTGCCATCAGTGAGAGACAGGGGTCGAACACTGAAGCTTTCTTT	CAISERQGSNTEAFF
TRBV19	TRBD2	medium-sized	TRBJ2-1	TGTGCCAGTAGTAGGGGGACTTTCCCCGGACTAGCGTTCTCCTACAATGAGCAGTTCTTC	CASSRGTFPGLAFSYNEQFF
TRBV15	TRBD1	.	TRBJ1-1	TGTGCCACCAGCAGAGGGGACAGGATGGGCTCTGAAGCTTTCTTT	CATSRGDRMGSEAFF
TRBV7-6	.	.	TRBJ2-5	TGTGCCAGCACCCGAACCCAGCAGGGCCAAGAGACCCAGTACTTC	CASTRTQQGQETQYF
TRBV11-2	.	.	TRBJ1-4	TGTGCCAGCAGTCTACTCTTCTCGGCAACTAATGAAAAACTGTTTTTT	CASSLLFSATNEKLFF
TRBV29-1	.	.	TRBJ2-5	TGCAGCGCGGTCGACTCCTCAGAGACCCAGTACTTC	CSAVDSSETQYF
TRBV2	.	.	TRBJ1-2	TGTGCCAGCAGTGGAATTACGTCCGGCTACACCTTC	CASSGITSGYTF
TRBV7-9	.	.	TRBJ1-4	TGTGCCAGCAGCTTGACCGTGGCTGCTGAAAAACTGTTTTTT	CASSLTVAAEKLFF
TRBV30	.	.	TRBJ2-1	TGTGCCTGGAGTGTACAACTTTACAATGAGCAGTTCTTC	CAWSVQLYNEQFF
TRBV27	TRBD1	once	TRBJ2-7	TGTGCCAGCAGTTCGGGACAGGGAAAAACCTACGAGCAGTACTTC	CASSSGQGKTYEQYF
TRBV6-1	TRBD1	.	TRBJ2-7	TGTGCCAGCCGGGATGACAGGGGCTACGAGCAGTACTTC	CASRDDRGYEQYF
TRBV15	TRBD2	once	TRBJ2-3	TGTGCCACCAGCCTCGAAGGGACTAGCGGAGGGACAGATACGCAGTATTTT	CATSLEGTSGGTDTQYF
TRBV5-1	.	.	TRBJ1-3	TGCGCCAGCAGCTTGGGGGAATCCCATGGCGACACCATATATTTT	CASSLGESHGDTIYF
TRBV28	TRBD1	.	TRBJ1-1	TGTGCCAGCTGTCCGACAGGGGGCATCGCTGAAGCTTTCTTT	CASCPTGGIAEAFF
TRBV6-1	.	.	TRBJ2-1	TGTGCCAGCAGTGAAAGGCCAGGCGGGGCCAATGAGCAGTTCTTC	CASSERPGGANEQFF
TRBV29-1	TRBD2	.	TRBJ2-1	TGCAGCGTCTCGAGGGGACTAGCGGGAGCCAGGGGTTACAATGAGCAGTTCTTC	CSVSRGLAGARGYNEQFF
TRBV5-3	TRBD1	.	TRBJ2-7	TGTGCCAGAAGCTTGTCCAGGGGGAGATCCTACGAGCAGTACTTC	CARSLSRGRSYEQYF
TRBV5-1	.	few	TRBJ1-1	TGCGCCAGCAGCTTCGAACAGGACACTGAAGCTTTCTTT	CASSFEQDTEAFF
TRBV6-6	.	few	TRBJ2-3	TGTGCCAGCCACCGGGACCCCACAGATACGCAGTATTTT	CASHRDPTDTQYF
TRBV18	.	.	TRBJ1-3	TGTGCCAGCTCCCCCCGGACAAGTACTGGAAACACCATATATTTT	CASSPRTSTGNTIYF
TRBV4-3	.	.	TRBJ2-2	TGCGCCAGCACCATTTCAGGGTTGGACACCGGGGAGCTGTTTTTT	CASTISGLDTGELFF
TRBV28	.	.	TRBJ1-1	TGTGCCAGCAGTCTCGAAGGGGGGGGAAACACTGAAGCTTTCTTT	CASSLEGGGNTEAFF
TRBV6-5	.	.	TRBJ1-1	TGTGCCAGCAGTTACTCGTTTGATGGGGCGGAGGCTTTCTTT	CASSYSFDGAEAFF
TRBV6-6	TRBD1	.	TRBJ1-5	TGTGCCAGCACCTCGACAGGGAAGGGCAGTCAGCCCCAGCATTTT	CASTSTGKGSQPQHF
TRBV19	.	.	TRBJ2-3	TGTGCCAGTAGTCGTAGGGGCAGCCCGAAGATCACAGATACGCAGTATTTT	CASSRRGSPKITDTQYF
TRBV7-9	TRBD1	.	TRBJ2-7	TGTGCCAGCAGTTCTGGACAGGCGAGCTCCTACGAGCAGTACTTC	CASSSGQASSYEQYF